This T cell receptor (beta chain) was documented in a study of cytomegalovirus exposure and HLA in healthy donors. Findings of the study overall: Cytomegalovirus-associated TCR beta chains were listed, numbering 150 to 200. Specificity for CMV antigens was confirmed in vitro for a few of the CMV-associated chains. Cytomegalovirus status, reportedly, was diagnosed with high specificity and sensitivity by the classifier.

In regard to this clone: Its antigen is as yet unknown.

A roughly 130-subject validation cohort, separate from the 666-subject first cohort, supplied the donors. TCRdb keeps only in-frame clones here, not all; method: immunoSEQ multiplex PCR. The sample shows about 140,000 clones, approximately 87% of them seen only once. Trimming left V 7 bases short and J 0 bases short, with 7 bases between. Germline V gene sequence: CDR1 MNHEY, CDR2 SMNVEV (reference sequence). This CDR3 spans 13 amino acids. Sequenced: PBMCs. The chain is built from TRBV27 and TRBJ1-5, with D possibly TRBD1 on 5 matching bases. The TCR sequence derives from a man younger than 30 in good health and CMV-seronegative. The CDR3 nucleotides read TGTGCCAGCAAGGGGTATAGCAATCAGCCCCAGCATTTT. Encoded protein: CASKGYSNQPQHF.